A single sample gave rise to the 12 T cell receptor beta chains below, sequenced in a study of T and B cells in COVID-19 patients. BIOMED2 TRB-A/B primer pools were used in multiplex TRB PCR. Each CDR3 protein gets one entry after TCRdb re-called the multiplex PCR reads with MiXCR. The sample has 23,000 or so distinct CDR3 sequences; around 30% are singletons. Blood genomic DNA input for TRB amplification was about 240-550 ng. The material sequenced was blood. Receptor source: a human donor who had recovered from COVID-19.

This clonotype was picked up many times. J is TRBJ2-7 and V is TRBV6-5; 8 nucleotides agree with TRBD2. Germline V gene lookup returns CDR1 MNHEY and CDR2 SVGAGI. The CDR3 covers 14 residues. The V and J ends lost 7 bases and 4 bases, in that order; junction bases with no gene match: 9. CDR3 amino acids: CASTRRGDLYEQYF. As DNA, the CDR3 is TGTGCCAGCACCCGGCGGGGGGACCTTTACGAGCAGTACTTC.

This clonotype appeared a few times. The CDR3 here is CASSQGAMNTEAFF. The CDR3 nucleotides read TGTGCCAGCTCGCAGGGAGCTATGAACACTGAAGCTTTCTTT. The chain has TRBV18 and TRBJ1-1; TRBD1 might be the D (5 bases). Germline CDR1 and CDR2: KGHSH and LQKENI. Trimming took 6 bases from V and 0 from J, leaving 11 bases between them. The CDR3 is made up of 14 amino acids.

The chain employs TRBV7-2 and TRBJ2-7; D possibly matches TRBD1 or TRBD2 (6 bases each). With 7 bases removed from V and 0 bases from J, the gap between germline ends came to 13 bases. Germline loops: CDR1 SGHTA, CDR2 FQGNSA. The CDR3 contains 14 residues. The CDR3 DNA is TGTGCCAGCACCTCGGGGGCGAGCTCCTACGAGCAGTACTTC. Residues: CASTSGASSYEQYF. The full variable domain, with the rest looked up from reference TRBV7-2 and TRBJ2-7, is GAGVSQSPSNKVTEKGKDVELRCDPISGHTALYWYRQSLGQGLEFLIYFQGNSAPDKSGLPSDRFSAERTGGSVSTLTIQRTQQEDSAVYLCASTSGASSYEQYFGPGTRLTVT.

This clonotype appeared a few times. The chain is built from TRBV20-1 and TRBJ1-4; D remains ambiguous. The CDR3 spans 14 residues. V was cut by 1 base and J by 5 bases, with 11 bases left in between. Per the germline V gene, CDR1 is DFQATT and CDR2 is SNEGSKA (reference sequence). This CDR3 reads CSARVGSLNEKLFF. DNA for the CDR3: TGCAGTGCTAGAGTAGGGAGCTTGAATGAAAAACTGTTTTTT.

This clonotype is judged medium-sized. CDR3 nucleotides: TGTGCCAGCAGTCCGCCGGGACAGCCCTACGAGCAGTACTTC. Its protein product is CASSPPGQPYEQYF. The chain recombines TRBV27 with TRBJ2-7, with 7 bases matching TRBD1. There are 14 residues in the CDR3. Germline CDR1 MNHEY, CDR2 SMNVEV (reference sequence). Trimming at V came to 5 bases and at J to 2 bases, leaving 6 bases not matched to a gene.

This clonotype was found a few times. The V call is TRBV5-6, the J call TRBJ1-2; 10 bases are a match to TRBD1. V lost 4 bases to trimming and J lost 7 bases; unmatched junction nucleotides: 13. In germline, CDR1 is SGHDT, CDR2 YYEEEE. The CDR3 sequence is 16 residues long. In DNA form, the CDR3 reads TGTGCCAGCAGCCCTACCCCCGGACAGGGGGATGGTGGCTACACCTTC. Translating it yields CASSPTPGQGDGGYTF.

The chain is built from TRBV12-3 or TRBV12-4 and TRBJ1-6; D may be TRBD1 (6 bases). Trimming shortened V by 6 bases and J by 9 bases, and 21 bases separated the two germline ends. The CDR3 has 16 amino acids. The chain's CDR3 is CASSPRGGQVGSPLHF. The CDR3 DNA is TGTGCCAGCAGCCCAAGGGGGGGCCAAGTGGGTTCACCCCTCCACTTT.

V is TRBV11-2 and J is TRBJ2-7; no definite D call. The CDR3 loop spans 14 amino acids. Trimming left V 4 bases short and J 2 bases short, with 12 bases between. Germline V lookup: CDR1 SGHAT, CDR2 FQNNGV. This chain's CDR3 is CASSSGPRTYEQYF. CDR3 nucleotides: TGTGCCAGCAGCTCAGGTCCTCGTACCTACGAGCAGTACTTC.

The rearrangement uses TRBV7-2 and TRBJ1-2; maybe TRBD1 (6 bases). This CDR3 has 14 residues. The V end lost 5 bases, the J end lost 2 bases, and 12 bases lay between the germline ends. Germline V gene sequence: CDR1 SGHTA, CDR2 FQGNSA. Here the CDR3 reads CASSRGGSNYGYTF. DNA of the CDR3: TGTGCCAGCAGCCGGGGGGGCAGCAACTATGGCTACACCTTC. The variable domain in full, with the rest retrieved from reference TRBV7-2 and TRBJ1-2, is GAGVSQSPSNKVTEKGKDVELRCDPISGHTALYWYRQSLGQGLEFLIYFQGNSAPDKSGLPSDRFSAERTGGSVSTLTIQRTQQEDSAVYLCASSRGGSNYGYTFGSGTRLTVV.

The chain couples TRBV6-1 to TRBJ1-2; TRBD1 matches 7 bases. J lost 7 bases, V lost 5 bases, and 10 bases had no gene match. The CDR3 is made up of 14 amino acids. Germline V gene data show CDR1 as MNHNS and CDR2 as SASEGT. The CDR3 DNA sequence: TGTGCCAGCAGTTTGGGGGGGACAGAAGGTGGCTACACCTTC. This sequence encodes CASSLGGTEGGYTF.

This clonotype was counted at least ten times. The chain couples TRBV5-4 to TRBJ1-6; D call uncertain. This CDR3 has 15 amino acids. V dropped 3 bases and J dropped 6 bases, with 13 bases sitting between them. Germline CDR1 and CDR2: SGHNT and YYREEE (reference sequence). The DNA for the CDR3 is TGTGCCAGCAGCTCAAGTCCGGAGGCTAATTCACCCCTCCACTTT. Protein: CASSSSPEANSPLHF. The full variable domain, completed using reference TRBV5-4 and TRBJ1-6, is ETGVTQSPTHLIKTRGQQVTLRCSSQSGHNTVSWYQQALGQGPQFIFQYYREEENGRGNFPPRFSGLQFPNYSSELNVNALELDDSALYLCASSSSPEANSPLHFGNGTRLTVT.

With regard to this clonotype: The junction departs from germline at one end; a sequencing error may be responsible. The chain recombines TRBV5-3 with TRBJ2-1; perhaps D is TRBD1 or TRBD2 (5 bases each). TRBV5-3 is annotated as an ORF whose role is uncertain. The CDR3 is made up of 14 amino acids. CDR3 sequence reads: CASTWGSAYNEQFF. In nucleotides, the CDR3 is TGCGCCAGCACCTGGGGGTCGGCCTACAATGAGCAGTTCTTC.